Listed here are 8 T cell receptor beta chains from one sample, sequenced in a study of cytomegalovirus exposure and HLA in healthy donors. A multiplex PCR was run with 60 Vbeta primers and 13 Jbeta primers. Measured with immunoSEQ multiplex PCR; TCRdb has only the in-frame clones, and not every one. Of about 150,000 clones listed, over 70% were seen once; the top ten hold 1% to 1.5%. The sample comprised PBMCs. These receptor sequences come from a man in his fifties in good health and CMV-seropositive.

This clone was seen a single time. The chain combines TRBV9 with TRBJ2-5, with TRBD1 matching over 9 bases. V shed 4 bases and J 2 bases; nucleotides not matched to a gene: 3. The CDR3 is 14 residues long. The germline CDR1 and CDR2 sequences are SGDLS and YYNGEE. CDR3: CASSPGQGQETQYF. The CDR3 nucleotides are TGTGCCAGCAGCCCGGGACAGGGACAAGAGACCCAGTACTTC.

This clone showed up just once. The gene calls are TRBV28 and TRBJ2-1; the match to TRBD2 covers 8 bases. CDR1 and CDR2 (germline): MDHEN, SYDVKM. CDR3 length equals 15 residues. V lost 4 bases to trimming and J lost 6 bases; unmatched junction nucleotides: 8. The CDR3 DNA follows: TGTGCCAGCAGTTACCCGGGACTAGTAGGCAATGAGCAGTTCTTC. It translates to CASSYPGLVGNEQFF.

CDR3 in DNA: TGCGCCAGCAGCACACAGGGGACAGAGCAGTTCTTC. Protein: CASSTQGTEQFF. The chain carries TRBV5-1 and TRBJ2-1; 7 bases match TRBD1. CDR3 size: 12 residues. J gave up 10 bases and V 4 bases, and 5 bases lay outside the gene matches. CDR1 is SGHRS, CDR2 YFSETQ, per germline.

This clone was found once. The chain employs TRBV14 and TRBJ2-7; D may be TRBD1 (6 bases). Germline V gene sequence: CDR1 SGHDN, CDR2 FVKESK. CDR3 length equals 12 residues. The V end lost 4 bases, the J end lost 3 bases, and 7 bases lay between the germline ends. CDR3 region: CASSPTGYEQYF. As DNA, the CDR3 is TGTGCCAGCAGCCCGACAGGCTACGAGCAGTACTTC.

The chain employs TRBV7-3 and TRBJ2-3; D remains ambiguous. CDR1 SGHTA and CDR2 FQGTGA come from the germline V gene. This CDR3 region has 13 residues. The germline V and J ends were trimmed by 3 bases and 2 bases, with 6 bases remaining between them. The CDR3, as DNA: TGTGCCAGCAGCTTGAGCATCACAGATACGCAGTATTTT. Translating gives CASSLSITDTQYF. Together with reference TRBV7-3 and TRBJ2-3, the CDR3 gives the full variable domain: GAGVSQTPSNKVTEKGKYVELRCDPISGHTALYWYRQSLGQGPEFLIYFQGTGAADDSGLPNDRFFAVRPEGSVSTLKIQRTERGDSAVYLCASSLSITDTQYFGPGTRLTVL.

J is TRBJ1-2 and V is TRBV29-1; no definite D call. The germline V gene encodes CDR1 SQVTM and CDR2 ANQGSEA. The CDR3 runs 11 residues. Between the trimmed V and J ends, which lost 3 bases and 7 bases, there was a span of 9 bases. CDR3 sequence (DNA): TGCAGCGTTGAGACGGAGAGTGGCTACACCTTC. Residues: CSVETESGYTF.

The chain carries TRBV19 and TRBJ2-4; 9 positions agree with TRBD1. The CDR3 is 17 residues long. V dropped 5 bases and J dropped 0; count of bases not matched to a gene: 8. CDR1 and CDR2 (germline): LNHDA, SQIVND (reference sequence). The CDR3 bases are TGTGCCAGTAGTCGCATGACAGGGGGATTAGCCAAAAACATTCAGTACTTC. This gives the protein CASSRMTGGLAKNIQYF.

The rearrangement links TRBV20-1 to TRBJ1-2; no clear D gene. The CDR3 totals 11 residues. CDR1 is DFQATT, CDR2 SNEGSKA, per germline (reference sequence). The ends were cut back, 5 bases at V and 5 bases at J, with 9 bases in the middle. Here the CDR3 reads CSAGAGYGYTF. As DNA, the CDR3 is TGCAGTGCTGGCGCGGGATATGGCTACACCTTC.